This TCR beta chain was retrieved from a study of T cells in Graves' hyperthyroidism and ophthalmopathy. Study summary: Sampling of peripheral blood happened at initial diagnosis, prior to any treatment.

Per germline, CDR1 MNHEY and CDR2 SMNVEV (reference sequence). This CDR3 is built from 12 residues. V trimming: 6 bases; J trimming: 7 bases; junction bases outside the gene matches: 3. Amplified TCR beta CDR3 regions derived from RNA transcripts. With the HTBI primer set, the TCR CDR3 went through a first round of RT-PCR. TCRdb reprocessed the multiplex PCR reads via MiXCR and lists one record per CDR3 protein. The table shows around 400,000 distinct CDR3 sequences, with under 15% occurring only once. This clonotype was counted only a few times. This TCR was sampled from a woman younger than 35 with Graves' hyperthyroidism. This rearrangement joins TRBV27 to TRBJ1-2; 9 bases match TRBD1. Sequenced sample: blood. DNA for the CDR3: TGTGCCAGCAGGACAGGGGGGGGTGGCTACACCTTC. It translates to CASRTGGGGYTF.